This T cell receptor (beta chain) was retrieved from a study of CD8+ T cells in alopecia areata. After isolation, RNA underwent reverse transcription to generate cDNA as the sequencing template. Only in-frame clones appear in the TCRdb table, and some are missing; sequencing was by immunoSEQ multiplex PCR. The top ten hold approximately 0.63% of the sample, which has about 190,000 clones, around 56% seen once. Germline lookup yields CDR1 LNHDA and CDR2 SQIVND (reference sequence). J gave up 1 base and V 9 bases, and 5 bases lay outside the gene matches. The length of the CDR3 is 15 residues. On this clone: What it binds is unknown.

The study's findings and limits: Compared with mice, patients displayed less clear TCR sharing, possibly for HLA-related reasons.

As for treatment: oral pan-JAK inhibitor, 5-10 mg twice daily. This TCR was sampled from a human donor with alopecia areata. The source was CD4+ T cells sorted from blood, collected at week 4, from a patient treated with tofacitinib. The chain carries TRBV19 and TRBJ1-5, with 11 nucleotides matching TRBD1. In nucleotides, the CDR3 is TGTGCCAGCATGGACAGGGGGCGAAGCAATCAGCCCCAGCATTTT. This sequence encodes CASMDRGRSNQPQHF.